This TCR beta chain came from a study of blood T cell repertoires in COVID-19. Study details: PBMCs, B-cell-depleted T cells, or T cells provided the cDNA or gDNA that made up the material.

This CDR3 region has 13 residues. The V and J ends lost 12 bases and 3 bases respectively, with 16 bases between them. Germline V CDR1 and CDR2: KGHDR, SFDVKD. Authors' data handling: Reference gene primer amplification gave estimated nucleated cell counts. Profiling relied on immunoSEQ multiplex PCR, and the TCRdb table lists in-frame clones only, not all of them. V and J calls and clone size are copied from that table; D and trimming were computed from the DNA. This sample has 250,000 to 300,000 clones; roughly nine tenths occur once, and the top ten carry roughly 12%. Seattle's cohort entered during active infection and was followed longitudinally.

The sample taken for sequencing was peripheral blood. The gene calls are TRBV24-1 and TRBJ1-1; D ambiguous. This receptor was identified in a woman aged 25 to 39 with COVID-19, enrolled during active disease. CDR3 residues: CAVQRSMDTEAFF. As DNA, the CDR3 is TGTGCCGTTCAGCGGTCGATGGACACTGAAGCTTTCTTT.